The 31 T cell receptor beta chains in this list originate from one sample, sequenced in a study of beta chain features in type 1 diabetes listed by TCRdb under 2018. The antigens for these receptors are not known. Libraries were constructed by the immunoSEQ multiplex PCR assay. The entire amount of isolated RNA was reverse transcribed using the High Capacity cDNA Reverse Transcription Kit, so the sequenced TCRB transcripts were expressed ones. In TCRdb, the immuneACCESS table is reduced to in-frame sequences with V and J assigned. These tables do not hold every clone; where another copy was compared, an unresolved V gene accounts for under half, and the others remain unexplained. For this sample there are hundreds of thousands of clones; approximately 10% appear just once. More than 0.015% of the sample is held by the ten biggest clonotypes. What the authors observed across the whole study: Type 1 diabetes patients showed a moderate but significant shortening of TCRB CDR3 length in all four CD4+ subsets.

Sequencing was performed on naive CD4+ T cells from blood. The sample's cell subset or site label, decoded: true naive CD4+ T cells. The receptors stem from a man in his thirties or forties with type 1 diabetes.

This clone turned up a few times. This chain links TRBV19 with TRBJ1-2; TRBD1 matches 7 bases. The CDR3 runs to 13 residues. V lost 7 bases and J lost 2; bases outside the gene matches: 4. The germline CDR1 and CDR2 sequences are LNHDA and SQIVND (reference sequence). The CDR3 reads CASTPDRNYGYTF. The CDR3 coding sequence is TGTGCCAGTACCCCGGACAGGAACTATGGCTACACCTTC.

The CDR3 region is CASSERTGNTYEQYF. DNA for the CDR3: TGTGCCAGCAGTGAAAGGACAGGGAATACCTACGAGCAGTACTTC. This chain connects TRBV25-1 to TRBJ2-7; 8 bases are shared with TRBD1. The ends lost 2 bases at V and 2 bases at J; junction bases unmatched: 5. Germline lookup yields CDR1 MGHDK and CDR2 SYGVNS. The CDR3 is made up of 15 amino acids.

This clone was counted a few times. V gene TRBV5-1 combines with J gene TRBJ2-5; a weak D match, TRBD2 (7 bases). The CDR3 has 15 amino acids. Trimming removed 0 bases from V and 5 bases from J, with 14 bases in between. Germline V gene lookup returns CDR1 SGHRS and CDR2 YFSETQ. CDR3 bases: TGCGCCAGCAGCTTGGCCGCGGGGGCCGGGGAGACCCAGTACTTC. Encoded protein: CASSLAAGAGETQYF.

In its sample, this clone was seen a few times. The chain combines TRBV6-5 with TRBJ2-7; D perhaps matches TRBD1 (6 bases). CDR3 length: 16 amino acids. In germline, CDR1 is MNHEY, CDR2 SVGAGI. With 0 bases removed from V and 7 bases from J, the gap between germline ends came to 19 bases. For the CDR3, the DNA is TGTGCCAGCAGTTACTCGAGGCCAGGGGCCCGCTGGGAGCAGTACTTC. As protein: CASSYSRPGARWEQYF.

V usage is TRBV9 and J usage is TRBJ1-2; the D gene is possibly TRBD1 (6 bases). Trimming shortened V by 1 base and J by 6 bases, and 13 bases separated the two germline ends. Per germline, CDR1 SGDLS and CDR2 YYNGEE. The CDR3 runs 14 residues. CDR3 DNA: TGTGCCAGCAGCGTATCCGGGACATCCCATGGCTACACCTTC. Amino acid sequence: CASSVSGTSHGYTF. Combining the CDR3 with reference TRBV9 and TRBJ1-2 gives the whole variable domain DSGVTQTPKHLITATGQRVTLRCSPRSGDLSVYWYQQSLDQGLQFLIQYYNGEERAKGNILERFSAQQFPDLHSELNLSSLELGDSALYFCASSVSGTSHGYTFGSGTRLTVV.

The chain has TRBV21-1 and TRBJ1-1; the table gives TRBD1 as D, unverified against the DNA. TRBV21-1 is assigned pseudogene status. The CDR3 covers 11 residues. The CDR3 here is CAREGQGISFF. As DNA, the CDR3 is TGTGCCAGGGAGGGACAGGGGATATCTTTCTTT.

This clone has only a few counts. The chain has TRBV5-1 and TRBJ2-7; 7 nucleotides agree with TRBD1. The V and J ends lost 0 bases and 7 bases, in that order; junction bases with no gene match: 10. The CDR3 totals 15 residues. Germline V gene lookup returns CDR1 SGHRS and CDR2 YFSETQ. In DNA form, the CDR3 reads TGCGCCAGCAGCTTGGAAGACAGGGAATTACGAGAGCAGTACTTC. Translating it yields CASSLEDRELREQYF. Full variable domain (rest looked up from reference TRBV5-1 and TRBJ2-7): KAGVTQTPRYLIKTRGQQVTLSCSPISGHRSVSWYQQTPGQGLQFLFEYFSETQRNKGNFPGRFSGRQFSNSRSEMNVSTLELGDSALYLCASSLEDRELREQYFGPGTRLTVT.

A few counts support this clone. J is TRBJ2-5 and V is TRBV12-5; a weak D match, TRBD1 (5 bases). V was shortened by 0 bases and J by 5 bases, with 13 bases between the two germline ends. The CDR3 contains 15 residues. The germline V gene has CDR1 LGHNT and CDR2 FRNRAP. The CDR3 sequence: CASGLVGEGYETQYF. CDR3 DNA sequence: TGTGCTAGTGGTTTGGTAGGGGAAGGGTACGAGACCCAGTACTTC.

The V and J genes are TRBV30 and TRBJ1-5, with TRBD1 as a possible D gene (6 bases). CDR1 and CDR2 from the germline V gene are GTSNPN and SVGIG (reference sequence). The CDR3 loop spans 13 amino acids. Trimming removed 5 bases at V and 9 bases at J, with 17 bases between. CDR3 protein: CAWSARGEGPQHF. CDR3 sequence (DNA): TGTGCCTGGTCGGCCAGGGGAGAGGGGCCCCAGCATTTT.

The DNA for the CDR3 is TGTGCCAGCAGTGCAGTACAGGGTTCGGCTGGCTACACCTTC. Encoded protein: CASSAVQGSAGYTF. The chain has TRBV6-5 and TRBJ1-2; a weak D match, TRBD1 (6 bases). V was clipped by 5 bases and J by 7 bases, with 17 bases between them. The CDR3 has 14 residues. In germline, CDR1 is MNHEY, CDR2 SVGAGI.

The chain recombines TRBV5-1 with TRBJ1-1; no reliable D call. Germline CDR1 reads SGHRS; CDR2 reads YFSETQ. There are 15 residues in the CDR3. The V end lost 0 bases, the J end lost 6 bases, and 15 bases lay between the germline ends. The CDR3, as DNA: TGCGCCAGCAGCTTGGCCGGCTCGGCGGTCGCTGAAGCTTTCTTT. It specifies CASSLAGSAVAEAFF.

The sample holds a few counts of this clone. The chain is built from TRBV5-4 and TRBJ1-2, with a tentative D call TRBD1 (5 bases). Germline V gene data show CDR1 as SGHNT and CDR2 as YYREEE (reference sequence). V was pared by 0 bases and J by 8 bases, with 14 bases between. The CDR3 totals 14 residues. The CDR3: CASSLVEGARGYTF. The CDR3 nucleotides read TGTGCCAGCAGCTTGGTGGAAGGGGCTCGAGGCTACACCTTC.

The V call is TRBV28, the J call TRBJ1-2; possible D gene TRBD1, 6 bases. Germline V gene sequence: CDR1 MDHEN, CDR2 SYDVKM. The CDR3 extends over 15 amino acids. Deletions cut 4 bases from V and 4 bases from J, with 16 bases between. The CDR3 loop reads CASSSDSLNFYGYTF. The CDR3 coding sequence is TGTGCCAGCAGTTCGGACAGCCTTAACTTCTATGGCTACACCTTC.

This clone was counted only a few times. The same CDR3 arises from other DNA sequences in this sample as well. J is TRBJ2-1 and V is TRBV5-4; tentatively, D is TRBD2 (7 bases). The CDR3 loop spans 15 amino acids. Between the trimmed V and J ends, which lost 0 bases and 4 bases, there was a span of 11 bases. The germline CDR1 and CDR2 sequences are SGHNT and YYREEE (reference sequence). DNA for the CDR3: TGTGCCAGCAGCTTGGGAGGGGGGGCTTACAATGAGCAGTTCTTC. It yields the protein CASSLGGGAYNEQFF.

The chain carries TRBV11-1 and TRBJ2-2; possibly TRBD1 for D (6 bases). The V end was cut by 7 bases, the J end by 0 bases, with 9 bases between. The CDR3 covers 14 residues. CDR1 is SGHAT and CDR2 is FQDESV in the germline V gene (reference sequence). CDR3 bases: TGTGCCAGCAACAGGGCTTCGAACACCGGGGAGCTGTTTTTT. This gives the protein CASNRASNTGELFF.

V gene TRBV6-5 combines with J gene TRBJ2-7, with 9 bases identical to TRBD1. The CDR3 runs to 15 residues. Germline V CDR1 and CDR2: MNHEY, SVGAGI. The trim removed 5 bases at V and 7 bases at J, leaving 12 bases unmatched. CDR3 sequence (DNA): TGTGCCAGCAGTCATCCGGGACAGGGAGTGCGGGAGCAGTACTTC. It translates to CASSHPGQGVREQYF.

A few counts support this clone. The chain uses TRBV11-2 and TRBJ2-1; D perhaps matches TRBD2 (6 bases). Germline CDR1 SGHAT, CDR2 FQNNGV. With 1 base removed from V and 7 bases from J, the gap between germline ends came to 14 bases. The CDR3 is 15 residues long. CDR3 in DNA: TGTGCCAGCAGCTTAGTTCGGGGGACTCAGAATGAGCAGTTCTTC. Its protein is CASSLVRGTQNEQFF.

Only a few counts were recorded for this clone. The chain joins TRBV5-4 to TRBJ1-5; TRBD1 aligns across 8 bases. The length of the CDR3 is 13 residues. V lost 10 bases to trimming and J lost 3 bases; unmatched junction nucleotides: 6. The V gene's germline CDR1 is SGHNT and CDR2 YYREEE (reference sequence). The CDR3 protein is CASGTGNNQPQHF. CDR3 coding DNA: TGTGCCTCCGGGACAGGAAACAATCAGCCCCAGCATTTT.

This chain links TRBV5-1 with TRBJ1-2, with D perhaps matching TRBD1 (6 bases). The CDR3 length is 13 residues. V was cut by 4 bases and J by 4 bases, with 11 bases left in between. CDR1 is SGHRS, CDR2 YFSETQ, per germline. The CDR3 loop reads CASSLDSSYGYTF. DNA of the CDR3: TGCGCCAGCAGCCTGGACAGTTCCTATGGCTACACCTTC.

This clone appeared a few times. The chain carries TRBV4-2 and TRBJ1-2; D gene ambiguous. The CDR3 sequence is 14 residues long. V was trimmed by 0 bases and J by 4 bases, leaving 9 bases between them. CDR1 and CDR2 (germline): LGHNA, YNFKEQ. In DNA, the CDR3 is TGTGCCAGCAGCCAAGACAGAGCTAGCTATGGCTACACCTTC. Its protein is CASSQDRASYGYTF.

Only a few counts were recorded for this clone. The chain recombines TRBV28 with TRBJ2-1; D call uncertain. V lost 6 bases and J lost 7, with 4 bases in between. CDR3 length: 10 amino acids. In germline, CDR1 is MDHEN, CDR2 SYDVKM. CDR3: CASSRNEQFF. For the CDR3, the DNA is TGTGCCAGCAGCCGGAATGAGCAGTTCTTC.

Comment on this clone: The sample holds other DNA sequences that translate to the same CDR3. This sequence joins TRBV18 and TRBJ2-1; 9 bases map to TRBD1. This CDR3 contains 13 residues. Per germline, CDR1 KGHSH and CDR2 LQKENI. V shed 4 bases and J 6 bases; nucleotides not matched to a gene: 1. Here the CDR3 DNA reads TGTGCCAGCTCACGGGGACAGGGCAATGAGCAGTTCTTC. This gives the protein CASSRGQGNEQFF.

This chain joins TRBV10-3 and TRBJ1-1; D is unresolved. The CDR3 is 17 amino acids. V lost 0 bases and J 0 bases, leaving 14 bases between the germline ends. The germline V gene encodes CDR1 ENHRY and CDR2 SYGVKD. CDR3 loop: CAISESRGIGMNTEAFF. The DNA for the CDR3 is TGTGCCATCAGTGAGTCGAGAGGGATAGGAATGAACACTGAAGCTTTCTTT.

In this sample, this clone turned up a few times. The V and J genes are TRBV28 and TRBJ2-1, with TRBD2 matching 8 bases. After removal of 5 bases from V and 6 bases from J, the junction contained 9 bases not matched to a gene. Looked up from germline, CDR1 is MDHEN and CDR2 is SYDVKM. The CDR3 extends over 15 amino acids. CDR3 coding DNA: TGTGCCAGCAGTCCCTCCCGGGGGGGAGGCAATGAGCAGTTCTTC. Translation: CASSPSRGGGNEQFF.

The V and J genes are TRBV2 and TRBJ1-2; D may be TRBD1 (5 bases). Trimming took 6 bases from V and 8 from J, leaving 10 bases between them. CDR3 length: 11 amino acids. The germline CDR1 and CDR2 sequences are SNHLY and FYNNEI. CDR3 amino acids: CASRAGEGYTF. The CDR3 DNA reads TGTGCCAGCAGAGCGGGGGAAGGCTACACCTTC.

This clone was detected only a few times. V usage is TRBV7-9 and J usage is TRBJ1-2; 7 bases align to TRBD1. CDR1 and CDR2 (germline): SEHNR, FQNEAQ (reference sequence). V lost 1 base to trimming and J lost 3 bases; unmatched junction nucleotides: 2. The CDR3 covers 14 residues. As DNA, the CDR3 is TGTGCCAGCAGCTTAGATGACAGGGACTATGGCTACACCTTC. It encodes CASSLDDRDYGYTF. The full variable domain, its missing parts supplied by reference TRBV7-9 and TRBJ1-2, is DTGVSQNPRHKITKRGQNVTFRCDPISEHNRLYWYRQTLGQGPEFLTYFQNEAQLEKSRLLSDRFSAERPKGSFSTLEIQRTEQGDSAMYLCASSLDDRDYGYTFGSGTRLTVV.

The chain combines TRBV4-2 with TRBJ2-1; tentatively, D is TRBD2 (5 bases). Trimming took off 0 bases at V and 7 bases at J, with 13 bases between the two ends. This CDR3 spans 15 amino acids. Germline CDR1 and CDR2: LGHNA and YNFKEQ. CDR3 protein: CASSQDRTPGNEQFF. The DNA for the CDR3 is TGTGCCAGCAGCCAAGACAGGACTCCGGGGAATGAGCAGTTCTTC.

This chain links TRBV7-9 with TRBJ1-1; no definite D call. With 2 bases removed from V and 10 bases from J, the gap between germline ends came to 11 bases. In germline, CDR1 is SEHNR, CDR2 FQNEAQ (reference sequence). The CDR3 runs to 12 residues. The CDR3 loop reads CASSLSPLGAFF. The CDR3 region has the DNA TGTGCCAGCAGCTTATCGCCGCTAGGAGCTTTCTTT.

This clone showed up just a few times. The genes are TRBV19 and TRBJ2-6; TRBD1 aligns across 8 bases. V was clipped by 6 bases and J by 0 bases; unmatched bases: 10. Germline V CDR1 and CDR2: LNHDA, SQIVND (reference sequence). This CDR3 has 18 amino acids. The CDR3 here is CASSTGTGLFSGANVLTF. DNA of the CDR3: TGTGCCAGTAGCACCGGGACAGGCCTTTTCTCTGGGGCCAACGTCCTGACTTTC.

This chain joins TRBV6-5 and TRBJ1-3; 8 bases fit TRBD1. The CDR3 is 14 amino acids. Per the germline V gene, CDR1 is MNHEY and CDR2 is SVGAGI. With V trimmed by 5 bases and J by 3 bases, 3 bases remained unmatched. The CDR3 spells CASSRQGNGNTIYF. CDR3 DNA: TGTGCCAGCAGTCGACAGGGGAATGGAAACACCATATATTTT.

This clone was detected only a few times. This chain connects TRBV5-4 to TRBJ2-3, with 12 positions matching TRBD2. Germline V gene data show CDR1 as SGHNT and CDR2 as YYREEE (reference sequence). Trimming at V came to 4 bases and at J to 2 bases, leaving 8 bases not matched to a gene. The CDR3 spans 17 residues. CDR3 amino acids: CASSPRLAGANTDTQYF. CDR3 DNA sequence: TGTGCCAGCAGCCCGAGACTAGCGGGGGCCAACACAGATACGCAGTATTTT.